The 7 T cell receptor beta chains listed next were all sequenced from one sample in a study of blood T cell repertoires in COVID-19 (dated by TCRdb to between 2020 and 2021). Receptors were amplified or captured by the immunoSEQ multiplex PCR assay. TCRdb took this table from immuneACCESS and kept in-frame rearrangements with V and J called. Such tables lack part of the clones; where checked against another copy, unresolved V genes explain under half of the gap, and the rest is unexplained. Counted in this sample were 200,000 to 250,000 clones; 84% of them appeared once. In total, the top ten clones hold about 7.3% of the sample. Sample: peripheral blood. All receptors derive from a woman between 45 and 60 years old with active or convalescent COVID-19.

The CDR3 DNA reads TGTGCCAGCAGGTTACGCATTCAGGATGAAAAACTGTTTTTT. Translated: CASRLRIQDEKLFF. This chain joins TRBV2 and TRBJ1-4; no clear D. Trimming left V 6 bases short and J 6 bases short, with 14 bases between. Looked up from germline, CDR1 is SNHLY and CDR2 is FYNNEI. The CDR3 spans 14 residues.

The chain has TRBV28 and TRBJ2-2, with 11 bases aligning to TRBD2. V lost 6 bases to trimming and J lost 8 bases; unmatched junction nucleotides: 14. Per germline, CDR1 MDHEN and CDR2 SYDVKM. The CDR3 is 17 amino acids. The DNA for the CDR3 is TGTGCCAGCAGAACCACTAGCGGGGGACGAAGTGGAGGGGAGCTGTTTTTT. Amino acids: CASRTTSGGRSGGELFF.

The rearrangement links TRBV19 to TRBJ1-5; possible D gene TRBD1, 6 bases. Per germline, CDR1 LNHDA and CDR2 SQIVND (reference sequence). This CDR3 is built from 14 residues. The V and J ends lost 10 bases and 1 base respectively, with 14 bases between them. CDR3 loop: CATSGTWSNQPQHF. In DNA, the CDR3 is TGTGCCACCTCTGGGACATGGAGCAATCAGCCCCAGCATTTT. The entire variable domain, with the rest obtained from reference TRBV19 and TRBJ1-5, is as follows: DGGITQSPKYLFRKEGQNVTLSCEQNLNHDAMYWYRQDPGQGLRLIYYSQIVNDFQKGDIAEGYSVSREKKESFPLTVTSAQKNPTAFYLCATSGTWSNQPQHFGDGTRLSIL.

The V gene is TRBV6-5, the J gene TRBJ1-4; 8 bases agree with TRBD1. Trimming at V came to 8 bases and at J to 8 bases, leaving 10 bases not matched to a gene. Germline V CDR1 and CDR2: MNHEY, SVGAGI. This CDR3 has 14 residues. CDR3 DNA: TGTGCCAGCTCCCCCGGGACAGGAAACGAAAAACTGTTTTTT. Amino acids: CASSPGTGNEKLFF.

CDR3 bases: TGTGCCAGCAGACCGGGACTAGCGGGAGAAGAGACCCAGTACTTC. It translates to CASRPGLAGEETQYF. The J gene is TRBJ2-5, the V gene TRBV2; 14 bases map to TRBD2. This CDR3 contains 15 residues. Trimming cost V 6 bases and J 3 bases; bases outside gene matches: 3. From germline, CDR1 is SNHLY and CDR2 FYNNEI.

The chain combines TRBV5-1 with TRBJ2-5, with TRBD2 matching 7 bases. Trimming cost V 3 bases and J 6 bases; bases outside gene matches: 8. Germline V gene sequence: CDR1 SGHRS, CDR2 YFSETQ. The CDR3 is 14 amino acids. As DNA, the CDR3 is TGCGCCAGCAGCTCGGGACTACTCACCAAGACCCAGTACTTC. It specifies CASSSGLLTKTQYF.

This chain connects TRBV4-1 to TRBJ2-1; 9 bases match TRBD2. The CDR3 length is 17 residues. V was pared by 0 bases and J by 3 bases, with 6 bases of the junction left unmatched. The germline V gene encodes CDR1 MGHRA and CDR2 YSYEKL. This CDR3 is CASSQEGLAGVYNEQFF. The DNA of the CDR3 is TGCGCCAGCAGCCAAGAGGGGTTAGCGGGAGTCTACAATGAGCAGTTCTTC.